These T cell receptor beta chains were read from a single sample in a study of T cell responses to AZD1222 COVID-19 vaccine. Sequencing was performed with immunoSEQ multiplex PCR; in TCRdb, only in-frame clones are kept and a portion is missing. The table includes 110,000 or so clones, approximately 91% detected once. The specimen comprised peripheral blood, sampled on day 0 of AZD1222 vaccination. Every receptor here comes from an adult in good health. The CDR3 runs from the conserved cysteine through the conserved F or W. The D gene is left open where the match is weak. Clone size appears in some rows only: once, few, many, or a class for an expanded clone.

V gene	clone size	J gene	D gene	CDR3 protein	CDR3 DNA
TRBV6-2/TRBV6-3	once	TRBJ1-5	-	CASSQYDSSNQPQHF	TGTGCCAGCAGTCAATATGACAGCTCCAATCAGCCCCAGCATTTT
TRBV2	-	TRBJ1-1	TRBD1	CASRHQGAAFF	TGTGCCAGCAGACATCAGGGGGCCGCTTTCTTT
TRBV7-8	once	TRBJ1-5	-	CASSIYREGNQPQHF	TGTGCCAGCAGCATCTACAGGGAGGGCAATCAGCCCCAGCATTTT
TRBV11-2	-	TRBJ1-2	-	CASSLDQGLGGYTF	TGTGCCAGCAGCTTAGATCAAGGGTTAGGGGGCTACACCTTC
TRBV10-3	-	TRBJ1-4	-	CAISESGNEKLFF	TGTGCCATCAGTGAGTCAGGAAATGAAAAACTGTTTTTT
TRBV10-3	-	TRBJ1-2	TRBD1	CAISGFGGGLDGYTF	TGTGCCATCAGTGGGTTCGGAGGGGGCCTAGACGGCTACACCTTC
TRBV12-3/TRBV12-4	once	TRBJ1-1	-	CASSLYGGTEAFF	TGTGCCAGCAGTTTATACGGGGGGACTGAAGCTTTCTTT
TRBV9	-	TRBJ2-3	TRBD2	CASSVAAGGSTDTQYF	TGTGCCAGCAGCGTAGCAGCGGGGGGGAGCACAGATACGCAGTATTTT
TRBV5-1	few	TRBJ1-3	TRBD1	CASSTRQGNSGNTIYF	TGCGCCAGCAGCACCCGACAGGGGAACTCTGGAAACACCATATATTTT
TRBV5-4	-	TRBJ2-5	-	CAGSKPQETQYF	TGTGCCGGGTCCAAGCCCCAAGAGACCCAGTACTTC
TRBV4-1	few	TRBJ1-2	-	CASSQAPGNYGYTF	TGCGCCAGCAGCCAAGCCCCAGGGAACTATGGCTACACCTTC
TRBV28	-	TRBJ1-5	-	CASIQGGVQPQHF	TGTGCCAGCATACAGGGCGGCGTTCAGCCCCAGCATTTT
TRBV28	-	TRBJ2-5	TRBD2	CASSRRTSGAQETQYF	TGTGCCAGCAGCCGTCGGACTAGCGGGGCGCAAGAGACCCAGTACTTC
TRBV12-1	-	TRBJ2-4	-	CASSFSTGTGKNIQYF	TGTGCCAGCAGCTTTTCAACCGGGACCGGCAAAAACATTCAGTACTTC
TRBV27	-	TRBJ1-1	-	CASSLSGDGEAFF	TGTGCCAGCAGTTTATCGGGGGACGGTGAAGCTTTCTTT
TRBV7-2	-	TRBJ1-2	TRBD1	CASSSVRGKTYGYTF	TGTGCCAGCAGCTCCGTCAGGGGGAAGACGTATGGCTACACCTTC
TRBV4-1	-	TRBJ1-1	-	CASSPSDIANTEAFF	TGCGCCAGCAGCCCGTCAGACATAGCGAACACTGAAGCTTTCTTT
TRBV6-5	-	TRBJ2-1	-	CASSSINRNEQFF	TGTGCCAGCAGTTCCATAAACAGGAATGAGCAGTTCTTC
TRBV7-9	-	TRBJ1-3	-	CASSPQGASGNTIYF	TGTGCCAGCAGCCCCCAGGGCGCCTCTGGAAACACCATATATTTT
TRBV7-2	-	TRBJ2-2	TRBD2	CASSSPSGANTGELFF	TGTGCCAGCAGCTCTCCTAGCGGGGCTAACACCGGGGAGCTGTTTTTT
TRBV7-9	-	TRBJ1-2	TRBD1	CASSLGDRAGYTF	TGTGCCAGCAGCTTAGGAGACAGGGCTGGCTACACCTTC
TRBV14	-	TRBJ1-2	-	CASSQDAGVNSYGYTF	TGTGCCAGCAGCCAAGATGCCGGGGTAAACAGCTATGGCTACACCTTC
TRBV18	-	TRBJ1-1	-	CAIQLDGGSEAFF	TGTGCCATCCAATTGGACGGCGGCTCTGAAGCTTTCTTT
TRBV5-6	-	TRBJ2-5	-	CASSRRQDAKKETQYF	TGTGCCAGCAGCCGTAGACAGGATGCAAAAAAAGAGACCCAGTACTTC
TRBV28	-	TRBJ1-4	TRBD1	CASSRGRGYGTNEKLFF	TGTGCCAGCAGCCGAGGCAGGGGGTATGGGACTAATGAAAAACTGTTTTTT
TRBV18	-	TRBJ1-5	TRBD1	CASSPKQGNRNQPQHF	TGTGCCAGCTCACCAAAACAGGGGAATCGCAATCAGCCCCAGCATTTT
TRBV18	once	TRBJ1-1	-	CASSPRAVRVEAFF	TGTGCCAGCTCACCAAGGGCCGTTAGGGTTGAAGCTTTCTTT
TRBV6-4	-	TRBJ2-2	-	CASSVTGDTGELFF	TGTGCCAGCAGTGTTACAGGAGACACCGGGGAGCTGTTTTTT
TRBV28	-	TRBJ1-4	-	CASSLLGEKLFF	TGTGCCAGCAGTTTATTAGGAGAAAAACTGTTTTTT
TRBV15	once	TRBJ1-6	-	CATSRDWLEASLHF	TGTGCCACCAGCAGAGATTGGTTGGAGGCATCCCTCCACTTT
TRBV7-2	-	TRBJ1-5	TRBD1	CASSLAPPTGTGSQPQHF	TGTGCCAGCAGCTTAGCCCCTCCCACCGGGACAGGGTCTCAGCCCCAGCATTTT
TRBV5-6	-	TRBJ1-6	-	CASSLAGYNSPLHF	TGTGCCAGCAGCTTGGCCGGGTATAATTCACCCCTCCACTTT
TRBV6-5	-	TRBJ1-1	TRBD1	CASSSRTGEAEAFF	TGTGCCAGCAGTTCCCGGACAGGGGAGGCTGAAGCTTTCTTT
TRBV7-2	-	TRBJ1-4	TRBD1	CASSLGQGIEKLFF	TGTGCCAGCAGCCTCGGACAGGGGATTGAAAAACTGTTTTTT
TRBV5-1	-	TRBJ1-2	TRBD1	CASSLVSDRFNYGYTF	TGCGCCAGCAGCTTGGTATCGGACAGGTTCAACTATGGCTACACCTTC
TRBV4-2	-	TRBJ2-3	-	CASSQVLSTDTQYF	TGTGCCAGCAGCCAAGTACTAAGCACAGATACGCAGTATTTT
TRBV19	-	TRBJ1-2	TRBD1	CASSKDRDLYGYTF	TGTGCCAGTAGTAAGGACAGGGATCTCTATGGCTACACCTTC
TRBV6-1	-	TRBJ1-5	-	CASSERAVEDQPQHF	TGTGCCAGCAGTGAAAGGGCGGTGGAAGATCAGCCCCAGCATTTT
TRBV10-3	-	TRBJ2-7	TRBD2	CAASPGTSGVYEQYF	TGTGCCGCCTCCCCCGGGACTAGCGGGGTCTACGAGCAGTACTTC
TRBV11-2	once	TRBJ2-5	-	CASSLYEGYQETQYF	TGTGCCAGCAGCTTATACGAGGGATACCAGGAGACCCAGTACTTC
TRBV7-9	-	TRBJ1-1	-	CASSTRDEAFF	TGTGCCAGCAGCACCAGGGATGAAGCTTTCTTT
TRBV27	-	TRBJ1-1	-	CASSAMQGTEAFF	TGTGCCAGCAGTGCTATGCAGGGTACTGAAGCTTTCTTT